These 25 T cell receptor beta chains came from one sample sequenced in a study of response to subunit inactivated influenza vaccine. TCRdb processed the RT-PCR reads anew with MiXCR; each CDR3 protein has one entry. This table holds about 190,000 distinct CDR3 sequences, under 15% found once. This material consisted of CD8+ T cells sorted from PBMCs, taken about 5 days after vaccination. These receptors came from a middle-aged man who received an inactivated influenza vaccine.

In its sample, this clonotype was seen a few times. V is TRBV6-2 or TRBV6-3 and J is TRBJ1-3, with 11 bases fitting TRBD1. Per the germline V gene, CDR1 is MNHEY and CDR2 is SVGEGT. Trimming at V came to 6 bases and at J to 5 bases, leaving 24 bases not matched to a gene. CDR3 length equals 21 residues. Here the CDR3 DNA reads TGTGCCAGCAGCCTGGACGAGGGACAGGGGGAGTTAGGGCTTCAACGAAACACCATATATTTT. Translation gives CASSLDEGQGELGLQRNTIYF.

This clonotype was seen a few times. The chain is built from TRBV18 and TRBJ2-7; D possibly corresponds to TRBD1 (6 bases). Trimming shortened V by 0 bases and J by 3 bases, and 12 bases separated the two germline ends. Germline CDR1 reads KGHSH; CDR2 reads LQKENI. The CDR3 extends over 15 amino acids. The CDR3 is CASSPPGTNIYEQYF. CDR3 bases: TGTGCCAGCTCACCACCCGGGACAAATATCTACGAGCAGTACTTC. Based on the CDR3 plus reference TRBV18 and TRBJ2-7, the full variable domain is NAGVMQNPRHLVRRRGQEARLRCSPMKGHSHVYWYRQLPEEGLKFMVYLQKENIIDESGMPKERFSAEFPKEGPSILRIQQVVRGDSAAYFCASSPPGTNIYEQYFGPGTRLTVT.

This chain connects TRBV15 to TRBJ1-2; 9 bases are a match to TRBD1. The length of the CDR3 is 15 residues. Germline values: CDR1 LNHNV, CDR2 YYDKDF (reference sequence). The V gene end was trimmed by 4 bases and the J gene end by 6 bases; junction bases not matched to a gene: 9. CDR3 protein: CATSMDRGLLDGYTF. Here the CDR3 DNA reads TGTGCCACCAGCATGGACAGGGGTTTATTGGATGGCTACACCTTC.

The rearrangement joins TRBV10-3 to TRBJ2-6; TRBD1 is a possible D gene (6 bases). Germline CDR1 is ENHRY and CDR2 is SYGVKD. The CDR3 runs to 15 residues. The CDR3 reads CATTGFSSGANVLTF. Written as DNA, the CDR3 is TGTGCGACTACAGGGTTTAGCTCTGGGGCCAACGTCCTGACTTTC.

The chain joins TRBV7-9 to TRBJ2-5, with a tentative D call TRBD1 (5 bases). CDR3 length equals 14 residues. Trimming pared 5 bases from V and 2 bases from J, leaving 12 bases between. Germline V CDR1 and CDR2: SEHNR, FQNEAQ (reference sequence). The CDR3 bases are TGTGCCAGCAGCCCACCGACAGAACAAGAGACCCAGTACTTC. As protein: CASSPPTEQETQYF. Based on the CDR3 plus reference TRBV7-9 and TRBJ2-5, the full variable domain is DTGVSQNPRHKITKRGQNVTFRCDPISEHNRLYWYRQTLGQGPEFLTYFQNEAQLEKSRLLSDRFSAERPKGSFSTLEIQRTEQGDSAMYLCASSPPTEQETQYFGPGTRLLVL.

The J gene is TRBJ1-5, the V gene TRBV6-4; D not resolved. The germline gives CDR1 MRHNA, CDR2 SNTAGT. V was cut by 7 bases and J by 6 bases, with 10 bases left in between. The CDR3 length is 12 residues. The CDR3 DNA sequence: TGTGCCAGCAAGCTCTCGGGTCAGCCCCAGCATTTT. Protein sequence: CASKLSGQPQHF.

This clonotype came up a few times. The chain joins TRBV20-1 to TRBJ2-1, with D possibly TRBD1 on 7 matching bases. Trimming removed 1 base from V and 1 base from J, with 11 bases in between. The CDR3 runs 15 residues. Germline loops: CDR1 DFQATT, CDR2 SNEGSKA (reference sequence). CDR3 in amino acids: CSARGAGGSYNEQFF. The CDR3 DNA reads TGCAGTGCTAGAGGAGCAGGGGGGTCCTACAATGAGCAGTTCTTC.

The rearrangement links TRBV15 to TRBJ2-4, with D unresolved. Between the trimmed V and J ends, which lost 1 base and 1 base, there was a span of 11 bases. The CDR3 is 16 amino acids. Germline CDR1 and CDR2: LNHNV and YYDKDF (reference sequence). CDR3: CATSRVSPVAKNIQYF. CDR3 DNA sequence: TGTGCCACCAGCAGAGTGAGTCCGGTCGCCAAAAACATTCAGTACTTC.

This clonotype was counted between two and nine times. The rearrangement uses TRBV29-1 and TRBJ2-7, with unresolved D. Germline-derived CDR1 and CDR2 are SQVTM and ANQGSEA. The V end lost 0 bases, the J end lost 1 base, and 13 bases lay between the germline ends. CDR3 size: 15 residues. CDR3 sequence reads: CSVEEGHSGSYEQYF. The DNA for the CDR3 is TGCAGCGTTGAAGAGGGTCACTCCGGATCCTACGAGCAGTACTTC.

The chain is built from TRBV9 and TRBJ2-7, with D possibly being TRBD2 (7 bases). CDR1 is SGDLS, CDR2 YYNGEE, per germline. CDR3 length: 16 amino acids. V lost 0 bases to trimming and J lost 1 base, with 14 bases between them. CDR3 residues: CASSVGGRGGSYEQYF. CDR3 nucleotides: TGTGCCAGCAGCGTAGGGGGAAGGGGGGGATCCTACGAGCAGTACTTC.

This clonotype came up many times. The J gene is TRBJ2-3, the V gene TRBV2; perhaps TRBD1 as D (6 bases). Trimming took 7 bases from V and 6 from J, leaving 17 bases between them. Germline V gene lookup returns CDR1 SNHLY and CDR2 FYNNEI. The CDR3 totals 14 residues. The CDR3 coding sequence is TGTGCCAGCATCTTGTCCTCCCAGGGGGATACGCAGTATTTT. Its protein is CASILSSQGDTQYF.

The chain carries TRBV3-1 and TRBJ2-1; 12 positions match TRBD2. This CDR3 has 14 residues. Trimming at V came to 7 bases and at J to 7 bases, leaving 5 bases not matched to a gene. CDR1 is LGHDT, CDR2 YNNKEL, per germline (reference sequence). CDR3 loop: CASTYGLAGNEQFF. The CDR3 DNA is TGTGCCAGCACCTATGGACTAGCGGGGAATGAGCAGTTCTTC.

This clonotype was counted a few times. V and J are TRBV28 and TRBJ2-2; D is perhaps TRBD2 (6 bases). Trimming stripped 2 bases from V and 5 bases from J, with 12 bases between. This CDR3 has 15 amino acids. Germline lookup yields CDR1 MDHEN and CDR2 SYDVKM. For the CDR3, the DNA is TGTGCCAGCAGTTTAAAAGTAGGAGGGACCGGGGAGCTGTTTTTT. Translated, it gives CASSLKVGGTGELFF.

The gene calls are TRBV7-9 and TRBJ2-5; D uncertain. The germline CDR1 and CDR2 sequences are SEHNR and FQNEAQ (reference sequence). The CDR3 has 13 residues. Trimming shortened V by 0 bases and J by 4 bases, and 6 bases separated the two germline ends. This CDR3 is CASSLAPGETQYF. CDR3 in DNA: TGTGCCAGCAGCTTAGCCCCCGGAGAGACCCAGTACTTC.

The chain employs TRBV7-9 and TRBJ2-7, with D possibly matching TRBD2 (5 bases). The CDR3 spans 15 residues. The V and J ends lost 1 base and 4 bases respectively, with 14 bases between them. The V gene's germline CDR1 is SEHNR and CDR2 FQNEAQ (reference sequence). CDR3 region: CASSLGVDLNYEQYF. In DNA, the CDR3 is TGTGCCAGCAGCTTAGGGGTGGACTTAAATTACGAGCAGTACTTC.

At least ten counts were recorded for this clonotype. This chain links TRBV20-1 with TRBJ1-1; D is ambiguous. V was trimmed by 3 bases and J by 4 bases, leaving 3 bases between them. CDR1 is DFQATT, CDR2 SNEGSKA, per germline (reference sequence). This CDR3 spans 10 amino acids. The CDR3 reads CSARPTEAFF. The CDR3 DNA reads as TGCAGTGCTAGGCCCACTGAAGCTTTCTTT.

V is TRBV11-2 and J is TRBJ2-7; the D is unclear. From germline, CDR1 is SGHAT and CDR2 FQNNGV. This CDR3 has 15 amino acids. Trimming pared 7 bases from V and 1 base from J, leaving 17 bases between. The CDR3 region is CASNLAQSRSYEQYF. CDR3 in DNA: TGTGCCAGCAACCTCGCTCAGTCCAGATCCTACGAGCAGTACTTC.

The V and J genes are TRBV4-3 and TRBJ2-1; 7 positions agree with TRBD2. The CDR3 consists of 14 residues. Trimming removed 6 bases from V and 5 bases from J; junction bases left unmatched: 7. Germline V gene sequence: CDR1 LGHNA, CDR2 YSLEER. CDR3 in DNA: TGCGCCAGCAGTGCCGGGACTATAGACAATGAGCAGTTCTTC. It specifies CASSAGTIDNEQFF.

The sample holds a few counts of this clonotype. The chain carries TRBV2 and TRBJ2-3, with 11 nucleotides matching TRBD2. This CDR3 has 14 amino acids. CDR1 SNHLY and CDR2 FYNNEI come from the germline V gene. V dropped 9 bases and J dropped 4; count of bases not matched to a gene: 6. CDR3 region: CARAGLADPDTQYF. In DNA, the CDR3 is TGTGCCAGGGCGGGACTAGCGGACCCAGATACGCAGTATTTT.

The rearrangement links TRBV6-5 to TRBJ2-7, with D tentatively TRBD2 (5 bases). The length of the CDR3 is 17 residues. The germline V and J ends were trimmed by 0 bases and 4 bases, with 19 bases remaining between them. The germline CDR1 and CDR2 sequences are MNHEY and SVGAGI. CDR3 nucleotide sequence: TGTGCCAGCAGTTACTCCCCGGGCCCCCTCCGCGGGTACGAGCAGTACTTC. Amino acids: CASSYSPGPLRGYEQYF.

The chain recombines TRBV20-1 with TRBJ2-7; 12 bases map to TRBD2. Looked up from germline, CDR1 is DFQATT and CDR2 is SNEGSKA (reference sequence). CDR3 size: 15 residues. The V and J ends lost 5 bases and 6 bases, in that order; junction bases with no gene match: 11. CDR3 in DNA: TGCAGTGCTGAATCTAGCGGGAGGGCCGGATCCGAGCAGTACTTC. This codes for CSAESSGRAGSEQYF.

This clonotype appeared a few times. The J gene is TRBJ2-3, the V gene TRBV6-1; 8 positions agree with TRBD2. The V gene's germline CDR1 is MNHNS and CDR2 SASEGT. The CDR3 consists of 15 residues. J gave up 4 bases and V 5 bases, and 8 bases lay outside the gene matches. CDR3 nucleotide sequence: TGTGCCAGCAGTCCCCCAGCGGGAGTGCCAGATACGCAGTATTTT. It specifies CASSPPAGVPDTQYF.

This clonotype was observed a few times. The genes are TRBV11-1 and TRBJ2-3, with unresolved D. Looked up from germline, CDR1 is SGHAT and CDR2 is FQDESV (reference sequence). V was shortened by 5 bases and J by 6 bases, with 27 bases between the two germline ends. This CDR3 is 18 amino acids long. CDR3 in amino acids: CASSLPRGSSFDTDTQYF. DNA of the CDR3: TGTGCCAGCAGCCTACCCCGTGGTAGCAGTTTCGATACGGATACGCAGTATTTT. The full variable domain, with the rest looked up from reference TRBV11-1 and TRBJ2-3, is EAEVAQSPRYKITEKSQAVAFWCDPISGHATLYWYRQILGQGPELLVQFQDESVVDDSQLPKDRFSAERLKGVDSTLKIQPAELGDSAMYLCASSLPRGSSFDTDTQYFGPGTRLTVL.

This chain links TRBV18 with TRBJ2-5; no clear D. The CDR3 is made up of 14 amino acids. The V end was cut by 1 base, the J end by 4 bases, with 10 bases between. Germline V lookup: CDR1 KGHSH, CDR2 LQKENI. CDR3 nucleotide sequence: TGTGCCAGCTCACCACGGGGTTCCTTAGAGACCCAGTACTTC. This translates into CASSPRGSLETQYF. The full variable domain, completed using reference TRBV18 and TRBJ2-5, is NAGVMQNPRHLVRRRGQEARLRCSPMKGHSHVYWYRQLPEEGLKFMVYLQKENIIDESGMPKERFSAEFPKEGPSILRIQQVVRGDSAAYFCASSPRGSLETQYFGPGTRLLVL.

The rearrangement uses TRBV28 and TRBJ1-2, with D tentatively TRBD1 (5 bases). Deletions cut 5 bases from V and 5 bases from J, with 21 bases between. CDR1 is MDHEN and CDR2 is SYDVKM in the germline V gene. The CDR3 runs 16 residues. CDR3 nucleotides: TGTGCCAGCAGTCCCACTTTCCACTGGGGCGAGTATGGCTACACCTTC. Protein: CASSPTFHWGEYGYTF.